Here is one T cell receptor (beta chain) with its context. V shed 8 bases and J shed 4 bases, with 8 bases lying between them. The CDR3 length is 11 residues. This sample is drawn from a study of CD8 T cells in Susac syndrome. Study information: The Susac syndrome patients were therapy-naive, on corticosteroids, or on intravenous immunoglobulin alone at blood draw.

The authors reverse transcribed roughly 0.5 to 1 ug RNA with random hexamers. From the immunoSEQ multiplex PCR reads, TCRdb called clonotypes with MiXCR, one entry per CDR3 protein. The sample records about 82,000 distinct CDR3 sequences, roughly 96% being singletons. Sequencing of TCR beta, carried out with a high-throughput approach, was applied to CD8+ and CD4+ T cells from the blood. Negative isolation was used for CD8+ and CD4+ T cells, and FACS enrichment was applied to TEMRA cells. The sequence came from a human donor with Susac syndrome. The gene calls are TRBV12-3 or TRBV12-4 and TRBJ1-1; D may be TRBD1 (6 bases). Material: CD8+ T cells from PBMCs. Here the CDR3 DNA reads TGTGCCAGCCAACAGGGCACTGAAGCTTTCTTT. Translating gives CASQQGTEAFF.